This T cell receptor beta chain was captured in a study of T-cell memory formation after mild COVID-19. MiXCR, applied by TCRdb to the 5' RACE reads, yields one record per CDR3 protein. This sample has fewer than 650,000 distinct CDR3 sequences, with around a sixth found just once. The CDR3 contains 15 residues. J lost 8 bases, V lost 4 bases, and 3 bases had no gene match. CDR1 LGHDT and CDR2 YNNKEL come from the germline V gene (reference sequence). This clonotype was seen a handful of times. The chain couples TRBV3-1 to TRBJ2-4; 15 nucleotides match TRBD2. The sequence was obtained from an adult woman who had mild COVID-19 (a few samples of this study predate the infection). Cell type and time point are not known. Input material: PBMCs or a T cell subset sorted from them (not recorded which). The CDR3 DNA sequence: TGTGCCAGCAGCCGGACTAGCGGGAGGGACGACATTCAGTACTTC. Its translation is CASSRTSGRDDIQYF.